This TCR beta chain is from a study of T cells in Graves' hyperthyroidism and ophthalmopathy. Regions amplified from RNA transcripts were the TCR beta CDR3 regions. TCR CDR3 underwent first-round RT-PCR with the HTBI primer set. TCRdb fed the multiplex PCR reads into MiXCR, producing one record per CDR3 protein. The sample includes fewer than 750,000 distinct CDR3 sequences, 46% seen only once; the top ten take around 7.7%. Patients aged 18 to 65 had newly diagnosed hyperthyroidism that had lasted under 2 months. The diagnostic basis comprised clinical symptoms, serum thyroxine and TRAb, thyroid ultrasound and orbital computed tomography. The sample holds one count of this clonotype. Antigen unknown. Study findings and constraints: Blood samples included most of the expanded thyroid clonotypes exceeding 0.001. Stable hyperthyroidism and ophthalmopathy were separated using 13 V-J signatures.

This clonotype was obtained from a woman aged 18-29 years with Graves' hyperthyroidism. The sample was peripheral blood or thyroid tissue (not recorded which).

The chain's CDR3 is CASSFRGGAGTEAFF. CDR3 DNA: TGTGCCAGCAGTTTCCGAGGGGGAGCTGGCACTGAAGCTTTCTTT. The V gene is TRBV27, the J gene TRBJ1-1; a possible D gene is TRBD1 (6 bases). Germline CDR1 and CDR2: MNHEY and SMNVEV (reference sequence). The CDR3 runs 15 residues. Trimming shortened V by 3 bases and J by 4 bases, and 15 bases separated the two germline ends.